Sequencing of this TCR beta chain was carried out in a study of response to subunit inactivated influenza vaccine. Study results and caveats: Each seasonal flu vaccination may recruit only limited new T cells, authors suggested.

Comments on this clonotype: Its antigen remains unknown.

MiXCR was run by TCRdb on the RT-PCR reads, yielding one entry per CDR3 protein. The table has 650,000 to 700,000 distinct CDR3 sequences, more than 15% seen once. This TCR was recovered from a man in his fifties or sixties who received an inactivated influenza vaccine. Sequenced here: PBMCs from blood, sampled approximately 12 days after vaccination.

The CDR3 is CSARHMVGGYEQYF. The CDR3 nucleotides are TGCAGTGCTCGGCACATGGTAGGAGGGTACGAGCAGTACTTC. The chain couples TRBV20-1 to TRBJ2-7; D may be TRBD2 (6 bases). From germline, CDR1 is DFQATT and CDR2 SNEGSKA (reference sequence). V lost 5 bases and J 4 bases, leaving 18 bases between the germline ends. There are 14 residues in the CDR3.